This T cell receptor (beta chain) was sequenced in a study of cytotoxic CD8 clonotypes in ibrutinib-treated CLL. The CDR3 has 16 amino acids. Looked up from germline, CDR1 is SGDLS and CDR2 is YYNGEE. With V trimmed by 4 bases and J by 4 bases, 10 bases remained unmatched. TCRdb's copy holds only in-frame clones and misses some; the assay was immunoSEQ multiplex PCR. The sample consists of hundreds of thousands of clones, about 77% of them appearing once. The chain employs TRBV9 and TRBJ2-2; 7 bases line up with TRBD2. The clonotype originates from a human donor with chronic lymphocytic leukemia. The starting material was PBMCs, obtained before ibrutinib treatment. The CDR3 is CASSPLGRQGTGELFF. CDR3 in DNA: TGTGCCAGCAGCCCCCTCGGGAGGCAGGGCACCGGGGAGCTGTTTTTT. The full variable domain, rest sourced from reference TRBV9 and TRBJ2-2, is DSGVTQTPKHLITATGQRVTLRCSPRSGDLSVYWYQQSLDQGLQFLIQYYNGEERAKGNILERFSAQQFPDLHSELNLSSLELGDSALYFCASSPLGRQGTGELFFGEGSRLTVL.